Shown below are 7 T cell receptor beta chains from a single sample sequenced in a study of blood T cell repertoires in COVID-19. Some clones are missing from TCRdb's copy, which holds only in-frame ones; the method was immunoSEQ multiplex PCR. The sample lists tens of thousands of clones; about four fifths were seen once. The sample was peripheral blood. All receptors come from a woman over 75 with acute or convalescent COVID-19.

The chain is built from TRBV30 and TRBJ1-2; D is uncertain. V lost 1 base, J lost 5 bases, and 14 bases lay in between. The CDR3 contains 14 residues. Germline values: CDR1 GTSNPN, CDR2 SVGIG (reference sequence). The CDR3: CAWSGAHTRYGYTF. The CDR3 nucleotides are TGTGCCTGGAGTGGGGCACACACAAGATATGGCTACACCTTC.

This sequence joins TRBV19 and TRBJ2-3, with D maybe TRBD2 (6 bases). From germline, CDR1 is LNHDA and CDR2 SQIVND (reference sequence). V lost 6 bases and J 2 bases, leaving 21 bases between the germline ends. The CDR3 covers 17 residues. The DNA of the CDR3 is TGTGCCAGTAGCCCCCCGGGTACTAGCAGACACACAGATACGCAGTATTTT. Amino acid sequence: CASSPPGTSRHTDTQYF.

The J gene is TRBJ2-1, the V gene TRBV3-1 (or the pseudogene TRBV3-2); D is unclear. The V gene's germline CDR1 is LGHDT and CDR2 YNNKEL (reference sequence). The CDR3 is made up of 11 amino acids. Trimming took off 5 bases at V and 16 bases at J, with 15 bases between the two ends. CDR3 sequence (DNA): TGTGCCAGCAGCTCTCGAGGAGTAGTTTTCTTC. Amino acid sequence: CASSSRGVVFF.

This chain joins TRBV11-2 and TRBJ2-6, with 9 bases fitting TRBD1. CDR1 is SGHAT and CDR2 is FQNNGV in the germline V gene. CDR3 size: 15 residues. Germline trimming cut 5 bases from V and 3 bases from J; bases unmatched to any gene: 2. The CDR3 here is CASSRTGDGANVLTF. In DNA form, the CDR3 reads TGTGCCAGCAGCAGGACAGGGGATGGGGCCAACGTCCTGACTTTC.

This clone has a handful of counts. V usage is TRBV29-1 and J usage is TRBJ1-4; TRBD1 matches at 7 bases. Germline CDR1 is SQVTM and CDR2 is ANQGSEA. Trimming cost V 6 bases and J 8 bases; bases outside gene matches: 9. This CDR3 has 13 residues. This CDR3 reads CSVQTGAGEKLFF. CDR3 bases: TGCAGCGTCCAAACAGGGGCGGGCGAAAAACTGTTTTTT.

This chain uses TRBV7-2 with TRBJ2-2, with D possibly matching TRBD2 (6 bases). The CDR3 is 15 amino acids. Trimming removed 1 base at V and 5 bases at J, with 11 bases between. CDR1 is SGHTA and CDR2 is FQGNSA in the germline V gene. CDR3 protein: CASSLGGARTGELFF. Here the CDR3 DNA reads TGTGCCAGCAGCTTAGGCGGGGCCAGAACCGGGGAGCTGTTTTTT.

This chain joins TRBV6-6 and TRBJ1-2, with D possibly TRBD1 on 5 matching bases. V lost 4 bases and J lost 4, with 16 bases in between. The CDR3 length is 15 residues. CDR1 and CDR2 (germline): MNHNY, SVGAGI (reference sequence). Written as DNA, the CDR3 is TGTGCCAGCAGTTCGACAGTTTCATTAGGCTATGGCTACACCTTC. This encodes CASSSTVSLGYGYTF.